The 19 T cell receptor beta chains below were found in one sample sequenced in a study of blood T cell repertoires in COVID-19. TCRdb keeps only in-frame clones here, not all; method: immunoSEQ multiplex PCR. The sample shows 50,000 to 65,000 clones, about 81% of them seen only once. Input material: peripheral blood. Every receptor here comes from a woman aged 55-70 years with acute or convalescent COVID-19.

The V call is TRBV27, the J call TRBJ2-2; D perhaps matches TRBD1 (8 bases). V was cut by 9 bases and J by 5 bases, with 13 bases left in between. Germline V gene data show CDR1 as MNHEY and CDR2 as SMNVEV (reference sequence). This CDR3 contains 13 residues. The CDR3 DNA follows: TGTGCCAGTGGACAGGGAGGGACCGGGGAGCTGTTTTTT. Encoded protein: CASGQGGTGELFF.

The CDR3 reads CASSTAGGYQPQHF. The CDR3 region has the DNA TGTGCCAGTAGTACGGCAGGGGGATATCAGCCCCAGCATTTT. The V gene is TRBV19, the J gene TRBJ1-5; 7 bases fit TRBD1. CDR3 size: 14 residues. Trimming took 4 bases from V and 5 from J; bases not matched to a gene: 5. Germline CDR1 is LNHDA and CDR2 is SQIVND (reference sequence).

The rearrangement joins TRBV7-9 to TRBJ1-2; TRBD1 matches 8 bases. Trimming cost V 3 bases and J 7 bases; bases outside gene matches: 4. The CDR3 has 13 residues. Germline lookup yields CDR1 SEHNR and CDR2 FQNEAQ (reference sequence). CDR3 nucleotide sequence: TGTGCCAGCAGCTTGGCGACAGGGGCTGGCTACACCTTC. Translated, it gives CASSLATGAGYTF.

The chain links TRBV28 to TRBJ2-5, with D hard to call. The CDR3 spans 13 residues. Trimming removed 4 bases from V and 0 bases from J, with 6 bases in between. The germline gives CDR1 MDHEN, CDR2 SYDVKM. The CDR3 loop is CASSSQYQETQYF. Here the CDR3 DNA reads TGTGCCAGCAGTTCCCAGTACCAAGAGACCCAGTACTTC.

The chain employs TRBV10-2 and TRBJ2-1; no clear D. With 2 bases removed from V and 8 bases from J, the gap between germline ends came to 16 bases. This CDR3 has 15 residues. CDR1 and CDR2 from the germline V gene are WSHSY and SAAADI. The CDR3 here is CASSEDRLASDEQFF. The DNA for the CDR3 is TGCGCCAGCAGTGAGGATCGGCTTGCCAGCGATGAGCAGTTCTTC.

The chain recombines TRBV6-6 with TRBJ2-2, with TRBD1 identical over 8 bases. The V gene end was trimmed by 7 bases and the J gene end by 2 bases; junction bases not matched to a gene: 3. This CDR3 has 14 residues. Germline CDR1 is MNHNY and CDR2 is SVGAGI (reference sequence). Written as DNA, the CDR3 is TGTGCCAGCACGGACAGGGTAAACACCGGGGAGCTGTTTTTT. Translating gives CASTDRVNTGELFF.

The chain has TRBV27 and TRBJ1-3; D unresolved. This CDR3 contains 15 residues. Trimming stripped 3 bases from V and 1 base from J, with 10 bases between. Germline CDR1 and CDR2: MNHEY and SMNVEV (reference sequence). The CDR3 nucleotides read TGTGCCAGCAGTTTTTCGCATAGATCTGGAAACACCATATATTTT. Translation gives CASSFSHRSGNTIYF.

The chain couples TRBV19 to TRBJ1-5; possible D gene TRBD1, 6 bases. The V gene's germline CDR1 is LNHDA and CDR2 SQIVND (reference sequence). The V gene lost 5 bases and the J gene lost 6 bases, with 17 bases spanning the gap. The CDR3 is 15 amino acids. In DNA form, the CDR3 reads TGTGCCAGTAGTCCAACCGCGGGGGCGCGTCAGCCCCAGCATTTT. It translates to CASSPTAGARQPQHF.

In its sample, this clone was seen once. The gene calls are TRBV2 and TRBJ2-3, with 9 bases aligning to TRBD2. V lost 5 bases and J lost 0; bases outside the gene matches: 6. Germline CDR1 is SNHLY and CDR2 is FYNNEI. This CDR3 is 16 amino acids long. CDR3 sequence reads: CASSRLGTSSTDTQYF. The CDR3 DNA follows: TGTGCCAGCAGTCGCCTAGGGACTAGCAGCACAGATACGCAGTATTTT.

The chain uses TRBV18 and TRBJ1-4; 9 bases align to TRBD1. Germline values: CDR1 KGHSH, CDR2 LQKENI. The trim removed 3 bases at V and 6 bases at J, leaving 2 bases unmatched. CDR3 length: 14 residues. Written as DNA, the CDR3 is TGTGCCAGCTCACCGGGACAGGGAGATGAAAAACTGTTTTTT. It codes for CASSPGQGDEKLFF.

The chain recombines TRBV9 with TRBJ1-3; 9 nucleotides match TRBD1. J was trimmed by 7 bases and V by 4 bases; bases with no gene match: 9. CDR3 length: 15 amino acids. Looked up from germline, CDR1 is SGDLS and CDR2 is YYNGEE. In DNA form, the CDR3 reads TGTGCCAGCAGCTCCAGCGGACAGGGGTACAACACCATATATTTT. This sequence encodes CASSSSGQGYNTIYF.

J is TRBJ2-1 and V is TRBV18, with 8 bases matching TRBD1. J lost 5 bases, V lost 1 base, and 4 bases had no gene match. Germline CDR1 is KGHSH and CDR2 is LQKENI. CDR3 length: 15 residues. CDR3 loop: CASSPRQGPNNEQFF. The DNA of the CDR3 is TGTGCCAGCTCACCACGACAGGGGCCCAACAATGAGCAGTTCTTC. The variable domain in full, with the rest retrieved from reference TRBV18 and TRBJ2-1, is NAGVMQNPRHLVRRRGQEARLRCSPMKGHSHVYWYRQLPEEGLKFMVYLQKENIIDESGMPKERFSAEFPKEGPSILRIQQVVRGDSAAYFCASSPRQGPNNEQFFGPGTRLTVL.

The V gene is TRBV6-5, the J gene TRBJ2-7; tentative D call: TRBD1 (5 bases). The CDR3 has 15 amino acids. V was pared by 10 bases and J by 0 bases, with 19 bases between. Germline CDR1 is MNHEY and CDR2 is SVGAGI. The CDR3 loop reads CATRSPGKSSYEQYF. Here the CDR3 DNA reads TGTGCCACAAGATCGCCAGGGAAGAGCTCCTACGAGCAGTACTTC.

V is TRBV28 and J is TRBJ1-5; 10 nucleotides align to TRBD1. After removal of 5 bases from V and 4 bases from J, the junction contained 5 bases not matched to a gene. Germline CDR1 reads MDHEN; CDR2 reads SYDVKM. This CDR3 is 15 amino acids long. CDR3 DNA: TGTGCCAGCAGTACTGACAGGGGGCGAAATCAGCCCCAGCATTTT. The encoded protein is CASSTDRGRNQPQHF.

CDR3 amino acids: CASSLGSPDTQYF. CDR3 DNA: TGTGCCAGCAGCTTAGGGAGCCCAGATACGCAGTATTTT. The rearrangement uses TRBV5-6 and TRBJ2-3; D is perhaps TRBD2 (5 bases). V lost 2 bases and J lost 4, with 8 bases in between. The CDR3 spans 13 residues. Germline values: CDR1 SGHDT, CDR2 YYEEEE.

In DNA form, the CDR3 reads TGTGCCAGCAGCCTTGGGACTAGCGGGGTGGCAGAGACCCAGTACTTC. Protein sequence: CASSLGTSGVAETQYF. The chain joins TRBV9 to TRBJ2-5; 13 nucleotides line up with TRBD2. The CDR3 covers 16 residues. V lost 4 bases and J lost 4; bases outside the gene matches: 7. The germline V gene has CDR1 SGDLS and CDR2 YYNGEE.

The rearrangement links TRBV27 to TRBJ1-4, with 8 bases aligning to TRBD1. After removal of 6 bases from V and 7 bases from J, the junction contained 10 bases not matched to a gene. This CDR3 has 15 amino acids. Per germline, CDR1 MNHEY and CDR2 SMNVEV (reference sequence). CDR3 in DNA: TGTGCCAGCAGCCCCTTCCAGGGGGCGTCTGAAAAACTGTTTTTT. The encoded protein is CASSPFQGASEKLFF.

The V and J genes are TRBV24-1 and TRBJ2-2; 10 positions match TRBD2. Trimming removed 4 bases from V and 4 bases from J; junction bases left unmatched: 8. The germline gives CDR1 KGHDR, CDR2 SFDVKD. The CDR3 consists of 17 residues. This CDR3 is CATSESLWTSGTGELFF. CDR3 nucleotides: TGTGCCACCAGTGAATCTCTTTGGACTAGCGGCACCGGGGAGCTGTTTTTT.

This clone was seen just once. The rearrangement links TRBV6-5 to TRBJ2-3, with D perhaps TRBD2 (5 bases). Germline loops: CDR1 MNHEY, CDR2 SVGAGI. The CDR3 has 13 residues. V was trimmed by 0 bases and J by 11 bases, leaving 12 bases between them. The CDR3 loop is CASSYSPGVQQYF. The CDR3 DNA sequence: TGTGCCAGCAGTTACTCCCCCGGGGTTCAGCAGTATTTT.